This TCR beta chain was recovered during a study of blood T cell repertoires in COVID-19. For the study at large: The United States, Italy and Spain were the sources of the acute and convalescent COVID-19 samples. Sources were T cells, B-cell-depleted T cells, or PBMCs; the material itself was cDNA or gDNA.

The repertoire was sequenced with immunoSEQ multiplex PCR; TCRdb's copy has only in-frame clones and lacks some. The repertoire holds around 70,000 clones, approximately 83% seen once, with around 12% in the top ten. Trimming took off 2 bases at V and 2 bases at J, with 11 bases between the two ends. CDR1 is SGHDT and CDR2 is YYEEEE in the germline V gene. The CDR3 spans 14 residues. This clone was detected once. The clonotype originates from a human donor in a cohort sampled during active COVID-19. The rearrangement joins TRBV5-6 to TRBJ2-7; TRBD2 might be the D (5 bases). The specimen was peripheral blood. CDR3 DNA sequence: TGTGCCAGCAGCTTTTCGGGGATCGCCTACGAGCAGTACTTC. This translates into CASSFSGIAYEQYF. The full variable domain, in which reference TRBV5-6 and TRBJ2-7 provide the parts outside the CDR3, is DAGVTQSPTHLIKTRGQQVTLRCSPKSGHDTVSWYQQALGQGPQFIFQYYEEEERQRGNFPDRFSGHQFPNYSSELNVNALLLGDSALYLCASSFSGIAYEQYFGPGTRLTVT.